These 19 T cell receptor beta chains were sequenced from one sample in a study of OX40 agonist ivuxolimab in advanced cancers. Using immunoSEQ multiplex PCR, the repertoire was profiled, and TCRdb retains in-frame clones only, with some absent. The data show 55,000 to 60,000 clones, around 85% seen once. Here the sequenced sample was CD4+ or CD8+ T cells sorted from blood, taken in a trial of the OX40 agonist ivuxolimab. Receptors originate from an adult with an advanced solid tumor such as melanoma, head and neck, liver or kidney cancer.

V gene TRBV11-2 combines with J gene TRBJ2-3; 9 bases are a match to TRBD2. The CDR3 covers 16 residues. Germline V gives CDR1 SGHAT, CDR2 FQNNGV. The V gene end was trimmed by 0 bases and the J gene end by 3 bases; junction bases not matched to a gene: 4. The CDR3 nucleotides are TGTGCCAGCAGCTTAGAGGGTAGCGGGAGAACAGATACGCAGTATTTT. Protein product: CASSLEGSGRTDTQYF.

The J gene is TRBJ2-5, the V gene TRBV19; D gene unclear. Germline CDR1 is LNHDA and CDR2 is SQIVND (reference sequence). The CDR3 loop spans 15 amino acids. Trimming removed 1 base from V and 4 bases from J, with 13 bases in between. CDR3 sequence: CASSIAGRWGETQYF. In nucleotides, the CDR3 is TGTGCCAGTAGTATAGCAGGCCGCTGGGGAGAGACCCAGTACTTC.

The chain couples TRBV6-5 to TRBJ2-2; 7 nucleotides agree with TRBD1. CDR1 and CDR2 from the germline V gene are MNHEY and SVGAGI. V lost 5 bases to trimming and J lost 8 bases; unmatched junction nucleotides: 11. CDR3 length: 15 amino acids. Here the CDR3 reads CASSGRRQGGGELFF. The CDR3 DNA follows: TGTGCCAGCAGTGGAAGACGACAGGGTGGAGGGGAGCTGTTTTTT.

This clone was counted a few times. The CDR3 DNA sequence: TGTGCCAGCAGCCTTGGACAGGGGCAACAGCCCCAGCATTTT. Residues: CASSLGQGQQPQHF. The V and J genes are TRBV7-8 and TRBJ1-5, with 9 bases identical to TRBD1. CDR1 SGHVS and CDR2 FQNEAQ come from the germline V gene. The CDR3 is made up of 14 amino acids. V shed 5 bases and J 7 bases; nucleotides not matched to a gene: 6. Variable domain in full (rest from reference TRBV7-8 and TRBJ1-5): GAGVSQSPRYKVAKRGQDVALRCDPISGHVSLFWYQQALGQGPEFLTYFQNEAQLDKSGLPSDRFFAERPEGSVSTLKIQRTQQEDSAVYLCASSLGQGQQPQHFGDGTRLSIL.

The chain couples TRBV19 to TRBJ2-3, with 10 bases aligning to TRBD2. Germline V lookup: CDR1 LNHDA, CDR2 SQIVND (reference sequence). The CDR3 covers 15 residues. V lost 4 bases to trimming and J lost 4 bases; unmatched junction nucleotides: 5. CDR3: CASSNLAGVADTQYF. The CDR3 DNA reads TGTGCCAGTAGTAATCTAGCGGGAGTCGCAGATACGCAGTATTTT. The variable domain in full, completed from reference TRBV19 and TRBJ2-3, reads DGGITQSPKYLFRKEGQNVTLSCEQNLNHDAMYWYRQDPGQGLRLIYYSQIVNDFQKGDIAEGYSVSREKKESFPLTVTSAQKNPTAFYLCASSNLAGVADTQYFGPGTRLTVL.

CDR3 DNA sequence: TGTGCCAGCAGCCGGGACAGATACAATGAGCAGTTCTTC. Translation: CASSRDRYNEQFF. V is TRBV6-6 and J is TRBJ2-1; 7 positions agree with TRBD1. The V gene end was trimmed by 6 bases and the J gene end by 4 bases; junction bases not matched to a gene: 3. Germline assignment: CDR1 MNHNY and CDR2 SVGAGI (reference sequence). The CDR3 totals 13 residues.

The chain links TRBV5-1 to TRBJ2-2; 9 nucleotides agree with TRBD2. Losses at the gene ends were 1 base for V and 2 bases for J; bases not matched to a gene: 6. CDR3 length equals 17 residues. The germline V gene has CDR1 SGHRS and CDR2 YFSETQ. This chain's CDR3 is CASSLLAGWGNTGELFF. DNA for the CDR3: TGCGCCAGCAGCTTGCTAGCGGGGTGGGGCAACACCGGGGAGCTGTTTTTT.

The gene calls are TRBV6-1 and TRBJ1-5, with D possibly TRBD1 on 6 matching bases. Between the trimmed V and J ends, which lost 8 bases and 3 bases, there was a span of 11 bases. Germline lookup yields CDR1 MNHNS and CDR2 SASEGT. There are 13 residues in the CDR3. CDR3 coding DNA: TGTGCCAGCGGCCGGGACAACAATCAGCCCCAGCATTTT. Residues: CASGRDNNQPQHF.

This rearrangement joins TRBV5-6 to TRBJ2-7; D call uncertain. This CDR3 is built from 14 residues. The V end was cut by 3 bases, the J end by 5 bases, with 15 bases between. The germline CDR1 and CDR2 sequences are SGHDT and YYEEEE. CDR3 region: CASSSRHFRNEQYF. The CDR3 DNA sequence: TGTGCCAGCAGCTCCCGTCACTTTAGGAACGAGCAGTACTTC.

The chain employs TRBV9 and TRBJ2-2; 9 bases map to TRBD2. CDR3 length: 15 residues. Per germline, CDR1 SGDLS and CDR2 YYNGEE. Trimming at V came to 2 bases and at J to 5 bases, leaving 4 bases not matched to a gene. The CDR3 region has the DNA TGTGCCAGCAGCGTTGCGGGGGGGCGTACCGGGGAGCTGTTTTTT. Protein sequence: CASSVAGGRTGELFF.

Of note for this clone: Other DNA sequences of this sample code for an identical CDR3. This rearrangement joins TRBV27 to TRBJ2-3; 12 bases align to TRBD1. J lost 3 bases, V lost 2 bases, and 6 bases had no gene match. The CDR3 sequence is 17 residues long. Germline V gene lookup returns CDR1 MNHEY and CDR2 SMNVEV (reference sequence). CDR3 sequence reads: CASSLKRDRGRTDTQYF. In DNA form, the CDR3 reads TGTGCCAGCAGTTTAAAACGGGACAGGGGGCGGACAGATACGCAGTATTTT.

The rearrangement uses TRBV7-9 and TRBJ2-3; D possibly corresponds to TRBD2 (6 bases). Deletions cut 5 bases from V and 1 base from J, with 19 bases between. This CDR3 has 17 amino acids. Germline-derived CDR1 and CDR2 are SEHNR and FQNEAQ (reference sequence). CDR3 DNA: TGTGCCAGCAGCCTCATTAGCGGAAGGGTAGGCACAGATACGCAGTATTTT. Its protein is CASSLISGRVGTDTQYF.

The chain couples TRBV11-2 to TRBJ1-1; D perhaps matches TRBD1 (6 bases). Looked up from germline, CDR1 is SGHAT and CDR2 is FQNNGV. With 5 bases removed from V and 2 bases from J, the gap between germline ends came to 18 bases. The CDR3 covers 16 residues. In DNA form, the CDR3 reads TGTGCCAGCAGCACAGCCCCGCCGGGACAAAACACTGAAGCTTTCTTT. Its translation: CASSTAPPGQNTEAFF.

V is TRBV11-3 and J is TRBJ2-7; D is perhaps TRBD1 (6 bases). Trimming took off 5 bases at V and 2 bases at J, with 19 bases between the two ends. Germline CDR1 SGHNT, CDR2 YENEEA. The CDR3 length is 16 residues. Written as DNA, the CDR3 is TGTGCCAGCAGCCCAGGACAGTTTTATTTTACCTACGAGCAGTACTTC. Amino acid sequence: CASSPGQFYFTYEQYF.

The chain links TRBV2 to TRBJ1-4; TRBD1 might be the D (5 bases). This CDR3 is 15 amino acids long. Trimming left V 3 bases short and J 7 bases short, with 15 bases between. CDR1 SNHLY and CDR2 FYNNEI come from the germline V gene. CDR3 sequence: CASSDRGRESEKLFF. The CDR3 DNA sequence: TGTGCCAGCAGTGACCGGGGCAGGGAGAGTGAAAAACTGTTTTTT.

CDR3 region: CASSPRGLAGGRSYEQYF. CDR3 nucleotides: TGTGCCAGCAGCCCCAGGGGACTAGCGGGGGGCCGCTCCTACGAGCAGTACTTC. The chain is built from TRBV4-2 and TRBJ2-7; 15 bases agree with TRBD2. In germline, CDR1 is LGHNA, CDR2 YNFKEQ. CDR3 size: 18 residues. The J segment lost 0 bases and the V segment lost 4 bases, leaving 7 bases of the junction unmatched.

This clone occurred once. The chain has TRBV6-1 and TRBJ2-2; 8 nucleotides agree with TRBD2. Germline values: CDR1 MNHNS, CDR2 SASEGT. V lost 6 bases, J lost 5 bases, and 8 bases stayed unmatched. This CDR3 has 15 residues. The CDR3 is CASSPSGSGTGELFF. CDR3 in DNA: TGTGCCAGCAGCCCCAGCGGGAGTGGGACCGGGGAGCTGTTTTTT.

The chain employs TRBV5-5 and TRBJ1-2, with D unclear. The germline gives CDR1 SGHKS, CDR2 YYEKEE (reference sequence). The length of the CDR3 is 16 residues. V lost 2 bases and J lost 4, with 18 bases in between. CDR3 region: CASSFKGGSSPYGYTF. The CDR3 region has the DNA TGTGCCAGCAGCTTCAAAGGCGGGTCTTCCCCCTATGGCTACACCTTC.

The chain is built from TRBV6-6 and TRBJ2-1; D is unresolved. The CDR3 spans 12 residues. V was cut by 6 bases and J by 4 bases, with 7 bases left in between. Germline CDR1 reads MNHNY; CDR2 reads SVGAGI (reference sequence). The CDR3 region is CASSQRYNEQFF. CDR3 nucleotide sequence: TGTGCCAGCAGCCAAAGGTACAATGAGCAGTTCTTC.